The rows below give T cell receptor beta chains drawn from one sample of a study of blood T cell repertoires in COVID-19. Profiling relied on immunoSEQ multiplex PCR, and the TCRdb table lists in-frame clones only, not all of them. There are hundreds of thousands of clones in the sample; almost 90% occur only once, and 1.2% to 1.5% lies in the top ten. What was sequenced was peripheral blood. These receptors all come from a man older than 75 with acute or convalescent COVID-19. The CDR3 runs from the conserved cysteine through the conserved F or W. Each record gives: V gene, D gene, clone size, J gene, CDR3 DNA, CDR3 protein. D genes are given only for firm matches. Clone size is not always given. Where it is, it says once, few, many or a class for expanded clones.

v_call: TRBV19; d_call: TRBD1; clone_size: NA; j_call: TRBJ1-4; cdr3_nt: TGTGCCAGTAGCCTCGGGGGACAGGCAACTAATGAAAAACTGTTTTTT; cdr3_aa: CASSLGGQATNEKLFF
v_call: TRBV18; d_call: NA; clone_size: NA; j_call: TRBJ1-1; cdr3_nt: TGTGCCAGCTCACCTCTGCTCCAGGGGAGCACTGAAGCTTTCTTT; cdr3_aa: CASSPLLQGSTEAFF
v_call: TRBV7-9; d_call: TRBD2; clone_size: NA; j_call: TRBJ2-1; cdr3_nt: TGTGCCAGCAGAGTAGCGGGGGAAGGGAATGAGCAGTTCTTC; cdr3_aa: CASRVAGEGNEQFF
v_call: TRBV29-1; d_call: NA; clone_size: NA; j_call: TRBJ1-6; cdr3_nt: TGCAGCGTAGGGGCAGGCGAAGGATCACCCCTCCACTTT; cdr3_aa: CSVGAGEGSPLHF
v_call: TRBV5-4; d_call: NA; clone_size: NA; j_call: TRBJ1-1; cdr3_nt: TGTGCCAGCAGCTTTGGCAGGGAGGGTACTGAAGCTTTCTTT; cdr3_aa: CASSFGREGTEAFF
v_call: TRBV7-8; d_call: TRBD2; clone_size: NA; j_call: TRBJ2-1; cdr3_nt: TGTGCCAGCAGCTTTCTAGCGGGGAGGGCCTACAATGAGCAGTTCTTC; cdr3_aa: CASSFLAGRAYNEQFF
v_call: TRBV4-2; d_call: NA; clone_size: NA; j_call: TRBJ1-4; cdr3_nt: TGTGCCAGCAGCCAAGATCGAGGTTCGGGTATGGAAAAACTGTTTTTT; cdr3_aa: CASSQDRGSGMEKLFF
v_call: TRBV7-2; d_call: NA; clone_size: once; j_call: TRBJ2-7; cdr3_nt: TGTGCCAGCAGCTTTACTACGTTCGGCGAGCAGTACTTC; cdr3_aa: CASSFTTFGEQYF
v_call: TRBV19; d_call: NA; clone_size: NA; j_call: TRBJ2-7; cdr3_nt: TGTGCCAGTAGTATAGGTGGCAGGTCATACGAGCAGTACTTC; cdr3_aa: CASSIGGRSYEQYF
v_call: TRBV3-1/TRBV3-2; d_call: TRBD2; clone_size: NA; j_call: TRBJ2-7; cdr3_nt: TGTGCCAGCAGCCAAAGCGGGAGTTCTTCCTACGAGCAGTACTTC; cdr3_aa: CASSQSGSSSYEQYF
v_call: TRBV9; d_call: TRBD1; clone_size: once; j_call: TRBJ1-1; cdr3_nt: TGTGCCAGCAGCGTAGGTGGGGGACAGGGTACTGAAGCTTTCTTT; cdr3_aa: CASSVGGGQGTEAFF
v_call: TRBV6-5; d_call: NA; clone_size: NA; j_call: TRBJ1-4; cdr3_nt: TGTGCCAGCAGTTTTTGGGGGGAACTAAGGGAAAAACTGTTTTTT; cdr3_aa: CASSFWGELREKLFF
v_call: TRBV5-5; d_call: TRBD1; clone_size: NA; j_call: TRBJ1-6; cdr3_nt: TGTGCCAGCAGCTGGGACAGGGCCTATAATTCACCCCTCCACTTT; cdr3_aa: CASSWDRAYNSPLHF
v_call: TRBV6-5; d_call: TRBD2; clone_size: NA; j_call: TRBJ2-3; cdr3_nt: TGTGCCAGCAGTCTAGCGGGAACGCAGTATTTT; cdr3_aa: CASSLAGTQYF
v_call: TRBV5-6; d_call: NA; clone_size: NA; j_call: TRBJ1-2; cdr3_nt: TGTGCCAGCAGCTTGACAGGGCTGAGCTATGGCTACACCTTC; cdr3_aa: CASSLTGLSYGYTF
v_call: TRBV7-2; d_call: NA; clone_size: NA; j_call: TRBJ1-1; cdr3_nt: TGTGCCAGCAGCTTACGGGGTGGCAGCACTGAAGCTTTCTTT; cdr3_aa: CASSLRGGSTEAFF
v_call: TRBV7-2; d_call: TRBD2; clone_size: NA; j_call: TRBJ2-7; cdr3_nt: TGTGCCAGCAGCTACCGGCGCGGGAGGCAGGACGAGCAGTACTTC; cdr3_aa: CASSYRRGRQDEQYF
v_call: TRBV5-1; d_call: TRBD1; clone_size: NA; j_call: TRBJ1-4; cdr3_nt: TGCGCCAGCAGCGATCGACAGGGACTGAATGAAAAACTGTTTTTT; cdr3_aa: CASSDRQGLNEKLFF
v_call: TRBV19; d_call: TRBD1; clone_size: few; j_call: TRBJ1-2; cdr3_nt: TGTGCCAGTAGTCCGTCGACAGGGATACTATCTGGCTACACCTTC; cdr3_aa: CASSPSTGILSGYTF
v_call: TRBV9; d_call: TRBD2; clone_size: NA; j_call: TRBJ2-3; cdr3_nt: TGTGCCAGCAGCGTAGGACTAGCGGGGGGGGCGGATACGCAGTATTTT; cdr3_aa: CASSVGLAGGADTQYF
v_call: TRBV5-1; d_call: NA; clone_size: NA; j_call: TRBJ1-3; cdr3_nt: TGCGCCAGCAGCTTGGCGCCAGGGGTCGGAAACACCATATATTTT; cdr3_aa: CASSLAPGVGNTIYF
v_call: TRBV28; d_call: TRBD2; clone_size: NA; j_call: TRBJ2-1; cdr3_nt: TGTGCCAGTATGACTAGCGGGAGGGATAATGAGCAGTTCTTC; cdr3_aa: CASMTSGRDNEQFF
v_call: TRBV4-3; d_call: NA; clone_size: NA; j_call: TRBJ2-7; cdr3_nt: TGCGCCAGCAGCCAAGACCCAAAAGCGCCTGAGCAGTACTTC; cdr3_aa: CASSQDPKAPEQYF
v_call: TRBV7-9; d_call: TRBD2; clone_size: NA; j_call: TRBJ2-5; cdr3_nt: TGTGCCAGCAGCTTGACTAGCGGGCGGGAGACCCAGTACTTC; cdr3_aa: CASSLTSGRETQYF
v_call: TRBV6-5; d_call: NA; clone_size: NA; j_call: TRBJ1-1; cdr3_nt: TGTGCCAGCAGTTACTCGATTGGGGAGATGGCTTTCTTT; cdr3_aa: CASSYSIGEMAFF
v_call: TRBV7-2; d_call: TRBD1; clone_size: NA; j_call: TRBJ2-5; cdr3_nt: TGTGCCAGCAGTTACACAGGGGGCTGGGAGACCCAGTACTTC; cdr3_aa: CASSYTGGWETQYF
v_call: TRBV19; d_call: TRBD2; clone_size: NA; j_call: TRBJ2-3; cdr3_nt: TGTGCCAGTAGTATAAGCGGGAGCGCCCCAGATACGCAGTATTTT; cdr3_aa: CASSISGSAPDTQYF
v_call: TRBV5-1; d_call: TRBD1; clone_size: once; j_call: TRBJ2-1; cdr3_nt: TGCGCCAGCAGCGTAGACAGGGGCTACAATGAGCAGTTCTTC; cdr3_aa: CASSVDRGYNEQFF
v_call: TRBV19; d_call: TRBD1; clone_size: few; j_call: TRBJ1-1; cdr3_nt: TGTGCCAGTAGGGGGACAGGCTTTGGAATGAACACTGAAGCTTTCTTT; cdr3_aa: CASRGTGFGMNTEAFF
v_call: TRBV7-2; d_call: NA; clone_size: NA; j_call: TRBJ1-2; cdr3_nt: TGTGCCAGCAGCTTAGGCGGCAGGGGTTTAGGCTATGGCTACACCTTC; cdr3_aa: CASSLGGRGLGYGYTF
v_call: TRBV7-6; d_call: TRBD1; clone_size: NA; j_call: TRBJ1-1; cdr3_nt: TGTGCCAGCAGCTTAGAAACAGGGGCGGTGAACACTGAAGCTTTCTTT; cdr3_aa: CASSLETGAVNTEAFF
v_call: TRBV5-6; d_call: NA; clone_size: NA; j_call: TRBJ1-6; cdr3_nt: TGTGCCAGCAGCTGGGCAGGGGTTCTATCCCTCCACTTT; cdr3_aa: CASSWAGVLSLHF
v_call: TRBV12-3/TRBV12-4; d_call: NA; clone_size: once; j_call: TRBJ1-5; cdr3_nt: TGTGCCAGCAGTCTCCAGGGATATCAGCCCCAGCATTTT; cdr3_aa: CASSLQGYQPQHF